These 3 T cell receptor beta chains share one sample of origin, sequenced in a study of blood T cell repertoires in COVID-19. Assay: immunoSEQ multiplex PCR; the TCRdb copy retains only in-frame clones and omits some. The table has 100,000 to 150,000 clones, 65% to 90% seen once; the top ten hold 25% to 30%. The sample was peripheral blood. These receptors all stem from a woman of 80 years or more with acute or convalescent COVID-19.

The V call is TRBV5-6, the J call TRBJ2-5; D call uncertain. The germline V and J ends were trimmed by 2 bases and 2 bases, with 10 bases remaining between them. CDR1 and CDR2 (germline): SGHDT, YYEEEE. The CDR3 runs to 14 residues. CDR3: CASSFRHFQETQYF. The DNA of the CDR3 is TGTGCCAGCAGCTTCAGACACTTTCAAGAGACCCAGTACTTC.

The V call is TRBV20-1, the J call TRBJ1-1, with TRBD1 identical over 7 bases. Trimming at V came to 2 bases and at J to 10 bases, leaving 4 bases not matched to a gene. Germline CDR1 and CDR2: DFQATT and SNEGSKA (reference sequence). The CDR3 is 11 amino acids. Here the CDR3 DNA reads TGCAGTGCTAGACGGGGACAGAGAGCTTTCTTT. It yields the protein CSARRGQRAFF.

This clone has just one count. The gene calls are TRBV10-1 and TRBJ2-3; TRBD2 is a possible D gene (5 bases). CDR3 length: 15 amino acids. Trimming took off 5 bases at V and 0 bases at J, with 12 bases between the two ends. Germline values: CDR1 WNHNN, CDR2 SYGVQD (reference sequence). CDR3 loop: CASSSSSSSTDTQYF. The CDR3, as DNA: TGCGCCAGCAGTAGTTCTAGCTCTAGCACAGATACGCAGTATTTT.